This is a list of T cell receptor beta chains from one sample in a study of CXCR3-negative and CXCR3-positive naive CD8 T cells. TCRdb reworked the 5' RACE reads into one entry per CDR3 protein, no DNA. This sample contains 84,000 or so distinct CDR3 sequences. The sequenced sample was naive CXCR3+ CD8+ T cells from blood. These receptor sequences come from a human donor in good health. Some clones in this sample may be carry-over from other donors' samples. Each CDR3 is given with its conserved first and last residue.

j_gene | v_gene | CDR3aa
TRBJ2-7 | TRBV28 | CASSLGLAGAYEQYF
TRBJ2-2 | TRBV28 | CASGSIPFGELFF
TRBJ2-3 | TRBV15 | CATSRDWTDTQYF
TRBJ1-2 | TRBV12-3/TRBV12-4 | CASSLGLGQALYGYTF
TRBJ2-7 | TRBV28 | CASSSYTYEQYF
TRBJ1-5 | TRBV12-3/TRBV12-4 | CASSSIGWRAGGQTSPDQPQHF
TRBJ2-1 | TRBV27 | CASTTSGGAHEQFF
TRBJ1-2 | TRBV29-1 | CSGEDSGDGYTF
TRBJ2-3 | TRBV20-1 | CSARGGMDTQYF
TRBJ1-6 | TRBV20-1 | CSARTTRPNSPLHF
TRBJ2-7 | TRBV29-1 | CSVETRGGAYEQYF
TRBJ1-6 | TRBV12-3/TRBV12-4 | CASSPPDRVASFAVSYNSPLHF
TRBJ2-1 | TRBV28 | CASSLWAGGLNEQFF
TRBJ2-6 | TRBV27 | CASSRSGANVLTF
TRBJ2-7 | TRBV28 | CASSLSGTADFYEQYF
TRBJ2-1 | TRBV7-8 | CASSPGTSAVYNEQFF
TRBJ2-1 | TRBV9 | CASSDGTSGAYNEQFF
TRBJ1-1 | TRBV6-5 | CASSYSSTGSSPAFF
TRBJ2-7 | TRBV20-1 | CSAKVPGSYEQYF
TRBJ2-1 | TRBV28 | CASSFGLDIVYNEQFF
TRBJ2-7 | TRBV11-2 | CASSSTVYERYF
TRBJ2-7 | TRBV28 | CASSFDDRRLSYEQYF
TRBJ2-5 | TRBV12-3/TRBV12-4 | CASTQEGLAETQYF
TRBJ2-3 | TRBV5-1 | CASSLEGGGAKDTQYF
TRBJ1-1 | TRBV4-1 | CASSHHKKQITEAFF
TRBJ2-7 | TRBV14 | CASSPTWVGDKTYEQYF
TRBJ2-1 | TRBV28 | CASSLEGLAGGGNEQFF
TRBJ2-2 | TRBV9 | CASSVDGGGTGELFF
TRBJ2-3 | TRBV20-1 | CSARPYFPDTQYF
TRBJ1-2 | TRBV9 | CASSVPSTGGARGYTF
TRBJ1-2 | TRBV28 | CASGTGLNYGYTF
TRBJ2-1 | TRBV20-1 | CSARGGTSGVYNEQFF
TRBJ2-5 | TRBV12-3/TRBV12-4 | CASTPDGAAQYF
TRBJ2-7 | TRBV5-5 | CASSYRDHYEQYF
TRBJ2-2 | TRBV2 | CASTHGQATGELFF
TRBJ2-2 | TRBV7-2 | CASSLTHAWELFF
TRBJ1-2 | TRBV28 | CASSPLRTHYGYTF
TRBJ1-1 | TRBV6-1 | CASSVGQLEAFF
TRBJ1-1 | TRBV19 | CASRTLSGETEAFF
TRBJ2-2 | TRBV28 | CASTETGELHGELFF
TRBJ2-2 | TRBV29-1 | CSVDFAGPTGELFF
TRBJ2-1 | TRBV13 | CASSENLAGVMYEQFF
TRBJ2-7 | TRBV29-1 | CSVVGTGGMDEQYF
TRBJ2-1 | TRBV24-1 | CATSDSTSESSYNEQFF
TRBJ1-1 | TRBV11-2 | CASSLHGIGLNTEAFF
TRBJ2-3 | TRBV29-1 | CSAAAGAGGDTQYF
TRBJ1-5 | TRBV19 | CASSRGSNQPQHF
TRBJ2-1 | TRBV20-1 | CSARDGDNEQFF
TRBJ1-1 | TRBV12-3/TRBV12-4 | CASSLGKILDTEAFF
TRBJ2-5 | TRBV12-5 | CASAVGGLADQETQYF
TRBJ2-7 | TRBV29-1 | CSVRQGVYEQYF
TRBJ2-2 | TRBV29-1 | CSVVAGGLNTGELFF
TRBJ2-3 | TRBV7-9 | CASSHSGRSADTQYF